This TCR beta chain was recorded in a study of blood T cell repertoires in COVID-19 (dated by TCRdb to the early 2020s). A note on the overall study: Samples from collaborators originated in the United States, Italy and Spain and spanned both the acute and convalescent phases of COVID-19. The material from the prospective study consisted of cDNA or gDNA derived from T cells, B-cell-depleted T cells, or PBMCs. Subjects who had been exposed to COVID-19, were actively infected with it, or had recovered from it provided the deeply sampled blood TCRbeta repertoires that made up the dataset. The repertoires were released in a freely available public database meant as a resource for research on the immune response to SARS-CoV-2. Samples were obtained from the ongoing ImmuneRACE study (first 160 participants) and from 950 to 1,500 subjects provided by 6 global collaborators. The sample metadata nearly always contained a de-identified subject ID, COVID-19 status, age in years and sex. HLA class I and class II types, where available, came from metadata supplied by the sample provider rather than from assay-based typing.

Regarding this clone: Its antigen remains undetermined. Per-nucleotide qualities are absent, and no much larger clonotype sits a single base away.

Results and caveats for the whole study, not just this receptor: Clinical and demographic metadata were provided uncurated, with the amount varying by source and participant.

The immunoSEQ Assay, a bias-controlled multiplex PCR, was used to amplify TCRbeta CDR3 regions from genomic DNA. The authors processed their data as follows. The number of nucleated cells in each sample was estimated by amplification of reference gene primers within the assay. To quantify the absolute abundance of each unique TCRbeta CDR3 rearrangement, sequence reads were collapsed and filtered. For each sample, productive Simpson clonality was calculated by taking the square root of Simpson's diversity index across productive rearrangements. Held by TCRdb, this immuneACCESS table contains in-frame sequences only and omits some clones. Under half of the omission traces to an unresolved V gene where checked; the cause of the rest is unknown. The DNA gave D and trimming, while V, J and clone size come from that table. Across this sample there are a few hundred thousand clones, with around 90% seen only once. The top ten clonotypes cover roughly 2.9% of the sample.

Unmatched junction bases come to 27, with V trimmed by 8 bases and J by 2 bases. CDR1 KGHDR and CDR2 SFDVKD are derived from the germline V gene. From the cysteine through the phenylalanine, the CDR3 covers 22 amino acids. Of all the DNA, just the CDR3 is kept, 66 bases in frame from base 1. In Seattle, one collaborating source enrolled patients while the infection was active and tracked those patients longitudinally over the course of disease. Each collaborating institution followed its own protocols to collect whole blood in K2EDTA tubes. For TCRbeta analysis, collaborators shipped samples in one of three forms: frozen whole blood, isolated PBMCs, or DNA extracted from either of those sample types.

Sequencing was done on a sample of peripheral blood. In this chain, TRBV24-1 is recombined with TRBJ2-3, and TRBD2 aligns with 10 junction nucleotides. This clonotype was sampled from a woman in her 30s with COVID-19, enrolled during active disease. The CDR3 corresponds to CATTNTFPGLAGEDFATDTQYF. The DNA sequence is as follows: TGTGCCACCACTAATACATTCCCGGGGCTAGCGGGAGAAGATTTCGCCACAGATACGCAGTATTTT.